A selection of T cell receptor beta chains follows, all from one sample in a study of CD8+ T cells in alopecia areata. Clones were read by immunoSEQ multiplex PCR, and TCRdb kept only the in-frame ones, dropping some. The table has approximately 210,000 clones, around 64% seen once. The specimen was CD4+ T cells sorted from blood, collected at week 49, from a patient treated with tofacitinib. The receptors were gathered from a human donor with alopecia areata. The CDR3 runs from the conserved cysteine through the conserved F or W. A D gene is named only where the DNA matches it firmly. Clone size appears in some rows only: once, few, many, or a class for an expanded clone.

abundance,j_gene,v_gene,d_gene,CDR3aa,CDR3nt
few,TRBJ2-1,TRBV7-2,TRBD2,CASPLASGRGNEQFF,TGTGCCAGCCCCTTAGCGTCGGGGCGGGGGAATGAGCAGTTCTTC
.,TRBJ1-1,TRBV7-9,.,CASSSRDTNTEAFF,TGTGCCAGCAGCTCCCGGGACACCAACACTGAAGCTTTCTTT
.,TRBJ1-6,TRBV7-9,.,CASSQPTSRYNSPLHF,TGTGCCAGCAGCCAACCAACCTCCCGCTATAATTCACCCCTCCACTTT
.,TRBJ1-1,TRBV20-1,.,CSAWQSTEAFF,TGCAGTGCTTGGCAGAGTACTGAAGCTTTCTTT
.,TRBJ1-2,TRBV10-3,.,CAISERPYGYTF,TGTGCCATCAGTGAGCGGCCCTATGGCTACACCTTC
.,TRBJ2-7,TRBV30,.,CAWTPRGRGSSYEQYF,TGTGCCTGGACCCCCCGGGGGCGGGGCAGCTCCTACGAGCAGTACTTC
.,TRBJ2-2,TRBV15,.,CATRSSMRPGELFF,TGTGCCACCAGAAGCTCCATGAGGCCTGGGGAGCTGTTTTTT
once,TRBJ1-5,TRBV4-3,.,CASSQDITLSNQPQHF,TGCGCCAGCAGCCAAGATATCACCCTCAGCAATCAGCCCCAGCATTTT
.,TRBJ1-1,TRBV29-1,.,CSVLSGNLNTEAFF,TGCAGCGTCTTATCAGGGAACCTGAACACTGAAGCTTTCTTT
few,TRBJ2-1,TRBV5-1,TRBD1,CASSGGQGLDEQFF,TGCGCCAGCAGCGGGGGACAGGGGCTTGATGAGCAGTTCTTC
few,TRBJ1-3,TRBV30,.,CAGTPNRDAGNTIYF,TGTGCCGGAACTCCTAACAGGGACGCTGGAAACACCATATATTTT
once,TRBJ2-5,TRBV18,.,CASSESGLQETQYF,TGTGCCAGCTCAGAATCGGGACTTCAAGAGACCCAGTACTTC
few,TRBJ2-7,TRBV29-1,.,CSVGRQMGSEQYF,TGCAGCGTTGGGAGACAGATGGGTTCCGAGCAGTACTTC
once,TRBJ1-6,TRBV30,.,CAWSVPRAGNSPLHF,TGTGCCTGGAGTGTACCCAGGGCGGGCAATTCACCCCTCCACTTT